This entry features one T cell receptor beta chain sequence. Its antigen is unidentified. This entry belongs to a study of Ad26.COV2.S vaccination and SARS-CoV-2 variants. Study as a whole: The authors gave Ad26.COV2.S intramuscularly, either once or twice 56 days apart.

Study-level findings and limits: Vaccine recipients surpassed placebo recipients in spike-specific TCR breadth.

The sample's treatment: some 20 received Ad26.COV2.S at low or high dose, single or two shots; about 5 received placebo; per-sample allocation not given. Collection of samples fell on day 63 after the first vaccine or placebo injection. Boston provided a donor who was an adult aged 18-55 years. V lost 3 bases, J lost 1 base, and 6 bases lay in between. This CDR3 region has 15 residues. CDR1 and CDR2 from the germline V gene are KGHDR and SFDVKD. Produced via immunoSEQ multiplex PCR; TCRdb's table is partial and in-frame only. The data contain about 370,000 clones, roughly nine tenths of them singletons.

This TCR was sampled from a person between 18 and 59 years old who received the Ad26.COV2.S COVID-19 vaccine or a placebo. Here the sequenced sample was peripheral blood, taken in a trial of Ad26.COV2.S vaccine versus placebo. The chain combines TRBV24-1 with TRBJ2-6, with D hard to call. CDR3 in amino acids: CATSDVGSGANVLTF. The CDR3, as DNA: TGTGCCACCAGTGATGTGGGGTCTGGGGCCAACGTCCTGACTTTC.